The TCR beta chain under discussion was sequenced for a study of blood T cell repertoires in COVID-19. Repertoires were generated with immunoSEQ multiplex PCR, while TCRdb's copy carries only in-frame clones and drops some. The repertoire includes roughly 62,000 clones, around 87% of them detected once, and roughly 1% sits in the top ten. The CDR3 contains 14 residues. Germline CDR1 is MNHEY and CDR2 is SVGAGI. J gave up 7 bases and V 5 bases, and 5 bases lay outside the gene matches. The sample taken for sequencing was peripheral blood. The chain joins TRBV6-5 to TRBJ1-4; 9 bases fit TRBD1. The receptor was derived from a man aged 65 to 85 with acute or convalescent COVID-19. CDR3 protein: CASSPQGALEKLFF. The CDR3 nucleotides are TGTGCCAGCAGTCCACAGGGGGCGCTTGAAAAACTGTTTTTT.